This TCR beta chain came from a study of T cell repertoires in cytomegalovirus infection. Study-wide results and limits: HLA-C-restricted CMV-specific TCR beta clonotypes were dominant in the ex vivo response. Cumulative frequency of public TCR beta families picked out carriers of CMV plus the relevant HLA.

This clonotype was detected many times. Its antigen remains unknown. MiXCR, applied by TCRdb to the reads, yields one record per CDR3 protein. The sample records about 190,000 distinct CDR3 sequences, 8% to 10% being singletons. The sample comprised PBMCs. This receptor was obtained from a human donor in good health (CMV status not recorded). Some clones in this sample may be carry-over from other donors' samples.

CDR3: CASSIDSSSGNTIYF. CDR3 coding DNA: TGTGCCAGCAGCATCGACAGCAGCTCTGGAAACACCATATATTTT. The rearrangement uses TRBV7-8 and TRBJ1-3; maybe TRBD1 (5 bases). CDR1 is SGHVS, CDR2 FQNEAQ, per germline. The V end lost 5 bases, the J end lost 0 bases, and 11 bases lay between the germline ends. The CDR3 length is 15 residues.